Detailed here is one T cell receptor (beta chain). These data originate in a study of shared clonotypes between healthy human individuals. The sorted-subset replicate PCRs were given around 200 ng DNA, which is 30,000 or so T cell genomes. The repertoire was sequenced with immunoSEQ multiplex PCR; TCRdb's copy has only in-frame clones and lacks some. Here the sample spans roughly 2,500,000 clones, approximately 93% being singletons. Trimming cost V 1 base and J 0 bases; bases outside gene matches: 4. This CDR3 spans 16 amino acids. Germline assignment: CDR1 SEHNR and CDR2 FQNEAQ (reference sequence). The sample consisted of naive CD4+ T cells from PBMCs. The subset here: CD45RA+ positively selected. This receptor was identified in a man between 18 and 29 years old in good health. Some clones in this sample may be carry-over from other donors' samples. The V call is TRBV7-9, the J call TRBJ2-7, with 9 positions matching TRBD1. The DNA of the CDR3 is TGTGCCAGCAGCTTAGTGGCGACAGGGGGCTCCTACGAGCAGTACTTC. Amino acid sequence: CASSLVATGGSYEQYF.